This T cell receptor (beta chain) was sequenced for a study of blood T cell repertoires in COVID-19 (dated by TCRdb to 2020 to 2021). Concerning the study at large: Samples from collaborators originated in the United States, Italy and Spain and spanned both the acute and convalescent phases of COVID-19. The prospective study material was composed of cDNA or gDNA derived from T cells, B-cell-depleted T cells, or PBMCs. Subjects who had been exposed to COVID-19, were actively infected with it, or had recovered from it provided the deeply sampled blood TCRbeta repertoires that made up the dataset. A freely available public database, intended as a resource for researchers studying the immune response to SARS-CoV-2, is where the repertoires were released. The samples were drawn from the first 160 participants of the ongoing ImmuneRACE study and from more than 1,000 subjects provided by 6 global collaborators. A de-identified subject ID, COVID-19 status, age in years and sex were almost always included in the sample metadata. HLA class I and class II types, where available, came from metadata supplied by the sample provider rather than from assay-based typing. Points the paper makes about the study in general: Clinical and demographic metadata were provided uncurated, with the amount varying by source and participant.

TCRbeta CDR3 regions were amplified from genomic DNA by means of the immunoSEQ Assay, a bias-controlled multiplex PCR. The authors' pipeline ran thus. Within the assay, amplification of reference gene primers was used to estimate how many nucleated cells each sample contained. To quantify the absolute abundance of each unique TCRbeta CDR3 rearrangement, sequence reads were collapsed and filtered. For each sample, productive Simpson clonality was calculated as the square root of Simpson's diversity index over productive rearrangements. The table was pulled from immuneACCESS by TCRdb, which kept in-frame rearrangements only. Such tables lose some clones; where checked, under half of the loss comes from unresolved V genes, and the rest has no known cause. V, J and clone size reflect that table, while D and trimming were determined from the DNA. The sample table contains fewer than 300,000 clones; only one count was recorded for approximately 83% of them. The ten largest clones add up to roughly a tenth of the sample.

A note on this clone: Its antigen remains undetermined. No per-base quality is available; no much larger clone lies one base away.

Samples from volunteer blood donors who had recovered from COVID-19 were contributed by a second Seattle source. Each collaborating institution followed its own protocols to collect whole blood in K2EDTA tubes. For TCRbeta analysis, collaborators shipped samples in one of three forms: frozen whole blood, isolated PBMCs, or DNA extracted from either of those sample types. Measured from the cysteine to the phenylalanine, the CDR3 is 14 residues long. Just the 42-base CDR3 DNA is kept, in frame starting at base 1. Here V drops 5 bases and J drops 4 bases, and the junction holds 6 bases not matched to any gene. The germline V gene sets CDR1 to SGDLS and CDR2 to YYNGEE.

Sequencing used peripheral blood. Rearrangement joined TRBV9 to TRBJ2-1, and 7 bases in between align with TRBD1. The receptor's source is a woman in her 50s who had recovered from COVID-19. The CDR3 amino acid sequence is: CASSPGQTYNEQFF. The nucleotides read TGTGCCAGCAGTCCGGGACAGACTTACAATGAGCAGTTCTTC. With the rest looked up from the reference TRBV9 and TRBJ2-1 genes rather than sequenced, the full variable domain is DSGVTQTPKHLITATGQRVTLRCSPRSGDLSVYWYQQSLDQGLQFLIQYYNGEERAKGNILERFSAQQFPDLHSELNLSSLELGDSALYFCASSPGQTYNEQFFGPGTRLTVL.